A selection of T cell receptor beta chains follows, all from one sample in a study of beta chain features in type 1 diabetes. TCRdb's copy holds only in-frame clones and misses some; the assay was immunoSEQ multiplex PCR. Here the sample spans a few hundred thousand clones, 25% to 35% being singletons. Material: central memory CD4+ T cells from blood. The receptors were gathered from a man between 25 and 39 years old in good health. The conserved cysteine and the conserved F or W are not part of the CDR3 here.

CDR3 protein	J gene	CDR3 length	V gene
SVEEPGQGRETQY	TRBJ2-5	13	TRBV29-1
ASSKGLAGVVYADTQY	TRBJ2-3	16	TRBV7-8
ASSRPREENGYT	TRBJ1-2	12	TRBV7-2
ASSVGGTLYEQY	TRBJ2-7	12	TRBV9
AWTPDPGREQY	TRBJ2-7	11	TRBV30
ASSLGDGRISYEQY	TRBJ2-7	14	TRBV5-6
ASSVSESRTEAF	TRBJ1-1	12	TRBV5-1
ASTQNQGETQY	TRBJ2-5	11	TRBV2
ASSRSGGFYEQY	TRBJ2-7	12	TRBV7-2
ASGARDEQY	TRBJ2-7	9	TRBV10-3
ASSPQLDTQETQY	TRBJ2-5	13	TRBV18
ASSAGQLGETQY	TRBJ2-5	12	TRBV28
ASSLSPPTKRDRTYEQY	TRBJ2-7	17	TRBV7-6
ASSQDRGGQPQH	TRBJ1-5	12	TRBV4-2
ASSYRGPEFQETQY	TRBJ2-5	14	TRBV6-6
ASSLDPGGADTQY	TRBJ2-3	13	TRBV5-1
ASSLRIQETQY	TRBJ2-5	11	TRBV7-2
ASSSTGMTDTQY	TRBJ2-3	12	TRBV28
ASSKGRTEAF	TRBJ1-1	10	TRBV21-1
ASSENPPGVNEQF	TRBJ2-1	13	TRBV2
ASSLGTSKVGSYEQY	TRBJ2-7	15	TRBV7-4
ASSRDPSSYNEQF	TRBJ2-1	13	TRBV6-5
SVGWARTEAF	TRBJ1-1	10	TRBV29-1
ASSRGLTIGETQY	TRBJ2-5	13	TRBV25-1
AWSAQETMNTEAF	TRBJ1-1	13	TRBV30
AWSLWGGTEAF	TRBJ1-1	11	TRBV30
ASSLDRYGYT	TRBJ1-2	10	TRBV5-4